Presented here are 12 T cell receptor beta chains from one specimen sequenced in a study of T cell changes during pregnancy in multiple sclerosis. Assay: immunoSEQ multiplex PCR; the TCRdb copy retains only in-frame clones and omits some. The table lists more than 45,000 clones, 92% of them singletons. Sequences were derived from CD4+ T cells from peripheral blood mononuclear cells, sampled in the second trimester of pregnancy. Source of these receptors: a female donor with multiple sclerosis, enrolled in a pregnancy study.

V and J are TRBV27 and TRBJ2-7; 16 positions match TRBD2. Trimming at V came to 5 bases and at J to 5 bases, leaving 18 bases not matched to a gene. The CDR3 runs to 20 residues. Germline lookup yields CDR1 MNHEY and CDR2 SMNVEV (reference sequence). CDR3 sequence reads: CASSPKGGTSGRAKLDEQYF. CDR3 sequence (DNA): TGTGCCAGCAGTCCTAAGGGGGGGACTAGCGGGAGGGCAAAGCTCGACGAGCAGTACTTC.

This sequence joins TRBV7-9 and TRBJ1-2; 8 bases align to TRBD1. This CDR3 comprises 17 residues. Germline CDR1 reads SEHNR; CDR2 reads FQNEAQ (reference sequence). V lost 2 bases and J lost 5; bases outside the gene matches: 13. CDR3 nucleotide sequence: TGTGCCAGCAGCTTATTTCCCAGGGGGCGCGCCCCATATGGCTACACCTTC. It is translated as CASSLFPRGRAPYGYTF.

The chain couples TRBV30 to TRBJ1-2; tentative D call: TRBD1 (6 bases). Trimming cost V 3 bases and J 8 bases, with 16 bases left between them. CDR1 is GTSNPN and CDR2 is SVGIG in the germline V gene (reference sequence). There are 13 residues in the CDR3. CDR3 loop: CAWRAGGLGGYTF. The CDR3, as DNA: TGTGCCTGGAGAGCGGGGGGGCTGGGCGGCTACACCTTC.

This clone was seen a few times. The genes are TRBV7-5 and TRBJ1-1; TRBD1 is the table's D call, not checked against the DNA. TRBV7-5 is designated a pseudogene. This CDR3 is built from 13 residues. CDR3 sequence reads: CARSRGMGTEAFF. The CDR3 DNA reads as TGTGCCAGAAGCAGGGGGATGGGCACTGAAGCTTTCTTT.

This chain links TRBV19 with TRBJ2-3; possible D gene TRBD1, 6 bases. The ends were cut back, 7 bases at V and 5 bases at J, with 16 bases in the middle. Germline V gene data show CDR1 as LNHDA and CDR2 as SQIVND (reference sequence). The CDR3 has 14 residues. The CDR3 here is CASKEQGRGDTQYF. The CDR3 DNA follows: TGTGCCAGTAAGGAACAGGGAAGGGGAGATACGCAGTATTTT.

This rearrangement joins TRBV5-1 to TRBJ2-1; D ambiguous. This CDR3 spans 13 amino acids. Germline CDR1 and CDR2: SGHRS and YFSETQ. V was trimmed by 1 base and J by 7 bases, leaving 9 bases between them. CDR3 DNA: TGCGCCAGCAGCTTGAGCCTTACGAATGAGCAGTTCTTC. It yields the protein CASSLSLTNEQFF.

The CDR3 spells CASSSTQGGRQPQHF. CDR3 DNA sequence: TGTGCCAGCAGTTCAACCCAGGGGGGACGACAGCCCCAGCATTTT. This chain connects TRBV2 to TRBJ1-5; 7 nucleotides align to TRBD1. Germline loops: CDR1 SNHLY, CDR2 FYNNEI. The CDR3 sequence is 15 residues long. The V and J ends lost 5 bases and 7 bases, in that order; junction bases with no gene match: 11.

In its sample, this clone was seen once. The chain recombines TRBV7-2 with TRBJ2-5; perhaps TRBD2 as D (5 bases). V was cut by 0 bases and J by 5 bases, with 10 bases left in between. CDR1 and CDR2 from the germline V gene are SGHTA and FQGNSA. The CDR3 length is 14 residues. The chain's CDR3 is CASSLASVVETQYF. CDR3 sequence (DNA): TGTGCCAGCAGCTTAGCTAGCGTAGTGGAGACCCAGTACTTC.

The genes are TRBV5-1 and TRBJ2-6; D remains ambiguous. The CDR3 sequence is 16 residues long. Trimming took 1 base from V and 3 from J, leaving 11 bases between them. Germline loops: CDR1 SGHRS, CDR2 YFSETQ. The CDR3 here is CASSLTGSDGANVLTF. CDR3 DNA sequence: TGCGCCAGCAGCTTGACCGGGTCTGATGGGGCCAACGTCCTGACTTTC.

This rearrangement joins TRBV5-1 to TRBJ2-7, with TRBD1 identical over 9 bases. This CDR3 region has 14 residues. Germline V gene data show CDR1 as SGHRS and CDR2 as YFSETQ. Trimming removed 4 bases from V and 4 bases from J; junction bases left unmatched: 6. The CDR3 DNA is TGCGCCAGCAGCAATCCGGGACAGGGATACGAGCAGTACTTC. It codes for CASSNPGQGYEQYF.

This chain links TRBV29-1 with TRBJ2-1, with D maybe TRBD1 (5 bases). CDR1 and CDR2 from the germline V gene are SQVTM and ANQGSEA. This CDR3 is 13 amino acids long. The DNA of the CDR3 is TGCAGTGCAGACAGCGAAAACTACAATGAGCAGTTCTTC. Translated, it gives CSADSENYNEQFF.

The gene calls are TRBV6-6 and TRBJ1-2, with D tentatively TRBD1 (6 bases). CDR3 size: 16 residues. Deletions cut 6 bases from V and 2 bases from J, with 19 bases between. Germline loops: CDR1 MNHNY, CDR2 SVGAGI (reference sequence). CDR3 amino acids: CASSLGGGRENYGYTF. The CDR3 nucleotides read TGTGCCAGCAGCCTCGGGGGGGGGCGAGAGAACTATGGCTACACCTTC.